What follows are 22 T cell receptor beta chains derived from one specimen sequenced in a study of PD-L1 blockade in urothelial cancer. Clones were read by immunoSEQ multiplex PCR, and TCRdb kept only the in-frame ones, dropping some. The table shows 58,000 or so clones, with about 86% occurring only once. Sequencing used PBMCs, obtained around atezolizumab (anti-PD-L1) treatment. The receptors were sampled from a man aged 50 or older with urothelial cancer.

The chain carries TRBV6-6 and TRBJ1-1, with unresolved D. The ends were cut back, 5 bases at V and 1 base at J, with 5 bases in the middle. Germline V lookup: CDR1 MNHNY, CDR2 SVGAGI (reference sequence). The length of the CDR3 is 12 residues. The CDR3 DNA reads as TGTGCCAGCAGTCTTAAGAACACTGAAGCTTTCTTT. Its protein product is CASSLKNTEAFF.

The V gene is TRBV4-1, the J gene TRBJ2-1; D not resolved. V dropped 0 bases and J dropped 7 bases, with 16 bases sitting between them. Germline loops: CDR1 MGHRA, CDR2 YSYEKL. The CDR3 is 16 amino acids. The CDR3, as DNA: TGCGCCAGCAGCCAAGATACGAGCGCAATTACAAATGAGCAGTTCTTC. It yields the protein CASSQDTSAITNEQFF.

V is TRBV6-6 and J is TRBJ1-1; 7 bases fit TRBD1. CDR3 length: 15 amino acids. V trimming: 1 base; J trimming: 5 bases; junction bases outside the gene matches: 7. From germline, CDR1 is MNHNY and CDR2 SVGAGI (reference sequence). In DNA, the CDR3 is TGTGCCAGCAGTTACTATCGACAGGGTCGGACTGAAGCTTTCTTT. The encoded protein is CASSYYRQGRTEAFF.

The chain links TRBV30 to TRBJ2-4, with 10 bases aligning to TRBD2. Unmatched junction bases numbered 4, after V lost 8 bases and J lost 3 bases. This CDR3 comprises 13 residues. CDR1 and CDR2 (germline): GTSNPN, SVGIG (reference sequence). CDR3 DNA: TGTGCCGGAAGCGGGAGGGGCAAAAACATTCAGTACTTC. Translated: CAGSGRGKNIQYF.

The chain is built from TRBV30 and TRBJ1-5, with TRBD1 as a possible D gene (5 bases). V was clipped by 0 bases and J by 4 bases, with 16 bases between them. Germline CDR1 GTSNPN, CDR2 SVGIG (reference sequence). The length of the CDR3 is 16 residues. The chain's CDR3 is CAWSVLGRGGNQPQHF. CDR3 in DNA: TGTGCCTGGAGTGTACTCGGGAGGGGTGGTAATCAGCCCCAGCATTTT.

This clone was observed a single time. J is TRBJ2-1 and V is TRBV13, with TRBD1 matching 11 bases. Germline CDR1 reads PRHDT; CDR2 reads FYEKMQ (reference sequence). The CDR3 has 14 amino acids. Trimming took 5 bases from V and 8 from J; bases not matched to a gene: 5. The CDR3 region is CASSRTGGIDEQFF. In DNA form, the CDR3 reads TGTGCCAGCAGCCGGACAGGGGGCATAGATGAGCAGTTCTTC.

DNA for the CDR3: TGTGCCAGCAGCGCCGCTGTGCGGGAAGCTAGGCAGTTCTTC. Protein: CASSAAVREARQFF. The chain combines TRBV9 with TRBJ2-1; the D gene is possibly TRBD2 (6 bases). V lost 3 bases to trimming and J lost 12 bases, with 19 bases between them. CDR1 SGDLS and CDR2 YYNGEE come from the germline V gene. This CDR3 is 14 amino acids long. The whole variable domain, remainder taken from reference TRBV9 and TRBJ2-1, is DSGVTQTPKHLITATGQRVTLRCSPRSGDLSVYWYQQSLDQGLQFLIQYYNGEERAKGNILERFSAQQFPDLHSELNLSSLELGDSALYFCASSAAVREARQFFGPGTRLTVL.

The chain couples TRBV27 to TRBJ2-6; D unclear. The V end was cut by 5 bases, the J end by 0 bases, with 11 bases between. CDR1 and CDR2 from the germline V gene are MNHEY and SMNVEV (reference sequence). This CDR3 has 16 residues. In DNA form, the CDR3 reads TGTGCCAGCAGTCCACGAGTTAACTCTGGGGCCAACGTCCTGACTTTC. Its protein is CASSPRVNSGANVLTF. Full variable domain (missing parts from reference TRBV27 and TRBJ2-6): EAQVTQNPRYLITVTGKKLTVTCSQNMNHEYMSWYRQDPGLGLRQIYYSMNVEVTDKGDVPEGYKVSRKEKRNFPLILESPSPNQTSLYFCASSPRVNSGANVLTFGAGSRLTVL.

This rearrangement joins TRBV15 to TRBJ1-6, with D perhaps matching TRBD1 (5 bases). This CDR3 region has 17 residues. Trimming removed 5 bases from V and 1 base from J, with 15 bases in between. The germline V gene has CDR1 LNHNV and CDR2 YYDKDF (reference sequence). CDR3 in amino acids: CATSQGPIGSYNSPLHF. The CDR3, as DNA: TGTGCCACCAGCCAGGGCCCAATAGGGTCCTATAATTCACCCCTCCACTTT. Supplemented by reference TRBV15 and TRBJ1-6, the full variable domain reads DAMVIQNPRYQVTQFGKPVTLSCSQTLNHNVMYWYQQKSSQAPKLLFHYYDKDFNNEADTPDNFQSRRPNTSFCFLDIRSPGLGDTAMYLCATSQGPIGSYNSPLHFGNGTRLTVT.

The chain links TRBV5-4 to TRBJ2-5; D not certain. V shed 0 bases and J shed 1 base, with 10 bases lying between them. CDR3 length: 15 residues. CDR1 and CDR2 from the germline V gene are SGHNT and YYREEE (reference sequence). CDR3 sequence reads: CASSLGFRVQETQYF. The DNA for the CDR3 is TGTGCCAGCAGCTTGGGTTTTCGGGTCCAAGAGACCCAGTACTTC.

CDR3 loop: CASSLKGQGETQYF. CDR3 DNA sequence: TGCGCCAGCAGCTTGAAGGGACAGGGGGAGACCCAGTACTTC. V and J are TRBV5-1 and TRBJ2-5, with TRBD1 matching 10 bases. The CDR3 loop spans 14 amino acids. V shed 1 base, J shed 5 bases, and the junction held 2 bases outside the gene matches. Germline V lookup: CDR1 SGHRS, CDR2 YFSETQ.

To note about this clone: At one end, the junction sequence differs from germline, possibly due to a read error. V is TRBV7-7 and J is TRBJ1-3; the D gene is possibly TRBD1 (5 bases). The germline CDR1 and CDR2 sequences are SSHAT and FNYEAQ (reference sequence). This CDR3 spans 15 amino acids. The chain's CDR3 is CASSLATGSGNTIYF. The CDR3 DNA follows: TGTGCTAGCAGCTTAGCAACAGGCTCTGGAAACACCATATATTTT.

The V and J genes are TRBV19 and TRBJ2-7, with 8 bases matching TRBD2. Germline V gene sequence: CDR1 LNHDA, CDR2 SQIVND (reference sequence). CDR3 length equals 13 residues. With V trimmed by 5 bases and J by 1 base, 1 base remained unmatched. The CDR3 loop is CASSAGGSYEQYF. The CDR3 nucleotides are TGTGCCAGTAGTGCGGGAGGTTCCTACGAGCAGTACTTC.

This CDR3 reads CASSPRTGYEQYF. The CDR3 region has the DNA TGTGCCAGCAGCCCTCGGACAGGCTACGAGCAGTACTTC. The chain links TRBV7-6 to TRBJ2-7; TRBD1 matches at 7 bases. This CDR3 contains 13 residues. V shed 5 bases, J shed 3 bases, and the junction held 4 bases outside the gene matches. Germline-derived CDR1 and CDR2 are SGHVS and FNYEAQ.

This chain uses TRBV7-9 with TRBJ1-2; 7 nucleotides align to TRBD1. CDR1 SEHNR and CDR2 FQNEAQ come from the germline V gene (reference sequence). This CDR3 comprises 15 residues. V lost 8 bases, J lost 5 bases, and 14 bases stayed unmatched. The DNA of the CDR3 is TGTGCCAGCGCCCCGTCGGGACAGCTTATTTATGGCTACACCTTC. It encodes CASAPSGQLIYGYTF.

The chain uses TRBV5-6 and TRBJ1-1; maybe TRBD1 (5 bases). The CDR3 extends over 15 amino acids. The germline V gene encodes CDR1 SGHDT and CDR2 YYEEEE. The ends were cut back, 0 bases at V and 6 bases at J, with 15 bases in the middle. The CDR3 protein is CASSLVGGDRSEAFF. The CDR3 coding sequence is TGTGCCAGCAGCTTGGTCGGGGGTGATCGTTCTGAAGCTTTCTTT.

This clone was seen a few times. The chain recombines TRBV4-1 with TRBJ2-5; TRBD2 is a possible D gene (6 bases). The CDR3 contains 14 residues. CDR1 and CDR2 (germline): MGHRA, YSYEKL. Trimming took 1 base from V and 5 from J, leaving 11 bases between them. The CDR3 loop is CASSQGGVVETQYF. CDR3 DNA sequence: TGCGCCAGCAGCCAAGGGGGGGTAGTGGAGACCCAGTACTTC.

The chain carries TRBV7-9 and TRBJ2-1; 7 bases are a match to TRBD2. The CDR3 has 17 residues. With 4 bases clipped from V and 7 bases from J, the junction kept 16 bases outside the gene matches. CDR1 and CDR2 (germline): SEHNR, FQNEAQ (reference sequence). The CDR3 sequence is CASSSSGAAGSYNEQFF. CDR3 coding DNA: TGTGCCAGCAGCTCAAGCGGGGCCGCGGGCTCGTATAATGAGCAGTTCTTC.

The V gene is TRBV28, the J gene TRBJ1-2; a weak D match, TRBD1 (5 bases). Germline CDR1 and CDR2: MDHEN and SYDVKM. CDR3 length: 14 amino acids. Trimming took off 7 bases at V and 8 bases at J, with 20 bases between the two ends. DNA of the CDR3: TGTGCCAGCAACCCCGGGGGAATAGGAGGAGGCTACACCTTC. Protein product: CASNPGGIGGGYTF.

This chain connects TRBV30 to TRBJ1-5; TRBD1 might be the D (6 bases). Germline V gene lookup returns CDR1 GTSNPN and CDR2 SVGIG (reference sequence). V lost 4 bases to trimming and J lost 5 bases, with 15 bases between them. The CDR3 has 14 residues. The CDR3 nucleotides are TGTGCCTGGACCGGGGGGGGGCCCGATCAGCCCCAGCATTTT. It encodes CAWTGGGPDQPQHF.

The chain is built from TRBV11-2 and TRBJ2-7; 9 bases line up with TRBD2. The V gene's germline CDR1 is SGHAT and CDR2 FQNNGV. CDR3 length: 15 amino acids. V was pared by 1 base and J by 2 bases, with 3 bases of the junction left unmatched. The CDR3 sequence is CASSLGAGGPYEQYF. The DNA for the CDR3 is TGTGCCAGCAGCTTAGGGGCGGGAGGGCCCTACGAGCAGTACTTC.

The rearrangement links TRBV5-1 to TRBJ1-3; D unclear. The germline CDR1 and CDR2 sequences are SGHRS and YFSETQ. This CDR3 spans 14 amino acids. V lost 4 bases and J lost 3, with 11 bases in between. The chain's CDR3 is CASSPGGVGNTIYF. The CDR3, as DNA: TGCGCCAGCAGCCCCGGCGGGGTTGGAAACACCATATATTTT. The full variable domain, its missing parts supplied by reference TRBV5-1 and TRBJ1-3, is KAGVTQTPRYLIKTRGQQVTLSCSPISGHRSVSWYQQTPGQGLQFLFEYFSETQRNKGNFPGRFSGRQFSNSRSEMNVSTLELGDSALYLCASSPGGVGNTIYFGEGSWLTVV.